Described below is a single T cell receptor (beta chain) sequence and its context. Its antigen is still unknown. These data belong to a study of T cells in localized non-small cell lung cancer. Study results and limitations: Higher adjacent-lung clonality was associated with shorter survival. It remains possible that heterogeneity exists, since only one tumor region was sequenced. Out of the top 100 tumor clones, a median around 50 were seen in adjacent lung. Uninvolved adjacent lung had higher T cell clonality than tumor and all other tissues.

Sequencing used immunoSEQ multiplex PCR; TCRdb keeps in-frame clones, though not all of them. The table lists about 21,000 clones, around 84% of them singletons. The CDR3 covers 13 residues. Trimming cost V 5 bases and J 3 bases; bases outside gene matches: 4. The germline CDR1 and CDR2 sequences are SGHDT and YYEEEE. The sequencing used peripheral blood, collected before any cancer treatment. The chain is built from TRBV5-6 and TRBJ1-2; 7 bases line up with TRBD1. This receptor was identified in a man aged 40 to 70 with stage I lung adenocarcinoma. CDR3 nucleotide sequence: TGTGCCAGCAGTCCGGGACAGCACTATGGCTACACCTTC. The encoded protein is CASSPGQHYGYTF.